This entry lists 27 T cell receptor beta chains sequenced from one sample in a study of blood T cell repertoires in COVID-19 (dated by TCRdb to the early 2020s). Preparation of the library involved the immunoSEQ multiplex PCR assay. In its TCRdb copy, this immuneACCESS table keeps in-frame sequences only and misses some clones. Where compared with another copy, unresolved V genes explain less than half of these, and the others have no known cause. In all, the sample holds approximately 130,000 clones, and 55% to 70% of those were seen once. The ten largest account for about 2.2% of the sample. Sequenced input: peripheral blood. These receptors were taken from a woman aged 70-85 years with acute or convalescent COVID-19.

The CDR3 here is CASSRGGALTDTQYF. The CDR3 region has the DNA TGCGCCAGCAGCCGCGGGGGGGCCTTAACAGATACGCAGTATTTT. This chain uses TRBV4-3 with TRBJ2-3, with 9 bases matching TRBD2. Germline assignment: CDR1 LGHNA and CDR2 YSLEER. Germline trimming cut 4 bases from V and 3 bases from J; bases unmatched to any gene: 5. CDR3 length equals 15 residues.

The chain recombines TRBV15 with TRBJ2-7, with D possibly TRBD2 on 6 matching bases. CDR3 size: 12 residues. CDR1 is LNHNV, CDR2 YYDKDF, per germline (reference sequence). The V end was cut by 8 bases, the J end by 2 bases, with 10 bases between. The CDR3 spells CATQGGTYEQYF. In DNA form, the CDR3 reads TGTGCCACCCAGGGAGGTACCTACGAGCAGTACTTC.

The rearrangement links TRBV18 to TRBJ1-1; maybe TRBD1 (6 bases). The CDR3 is 15 residues long. The V end was cut by 2 bases, the J end by 8 bases, with 18 bases between. Germline CDR1 and CDR2: KGHSH and LQKENI. The CDR3 is CASSPGPRGLAEAFF. Written as DNA, the CDR3 is TGTGCCAGCTCACCAGGCCCTAGGGGGTTAGCGGAAGCTTTCTTT.

Worth noting for this clone: At the DNA level, this CDR3 is encoded by other sequences in the same sample as well. The chain employs TRBV6-2 or TRBV6-3 and TRBJ2-3; D perhaps matches TRBD1 (6 bases). This CDR3 has 12 residues. Germline V gene lookup returns CDR1 MNHEY and CDR2 SVGEGT. The V gene lost 3 bases and the J gene lost 7 bases, with 8 bases spanning the gap. The CDR3 sequence: CASSYTGNTQYF. In DNA form, the CDR3 reads TGTGCCAGCAGTTATACAGGGAATACGCAGTATTTT.

Comment on this clone: The sample carries other DNA sequences with the same CDR3. For the CDR3, the DNA is TGTGCCAGCAGCCCCCCAGGGGTGCTAGATACGCAGTATTTT. This encodes CASSPPGVLDTQYF. The chain carries TRBV28 and TRBJ2-3, with D possibly being TRBD1 (6 bases). V lost 6 bases, J lost 5 bases, and 15 bases lay in between. Germline V gene data show CDR1 as MDHEN and CDR2 as SYDVKM. The CDR3 contains 14 residues.

The genes are TRBV5-4 and TRBJ2-5; 11 nucleotides match TRBD2. This CDR3 is 15 amino acids long. V was clipped by 5 bases and J by 3 bases; unmatched bases: 6. From germline, CDR1 is SGHNT and CDR2 YYREEE (reference sequence). DNA for the CDR3: TGTGCCAGCAGGGAGACTAGCGGGGCAGAAGAGACCCAGTACTTC. Translation: CASRETSGAEETQYF.

The V call is TRBV5-4, the J call TRBJ2-2; 7 bases map to TRBD2. Germline values: CDR1 SGHNT, CDR2 YYREEE (reference sequence). The CDR3 extends over 15 amino acids. V lost 0 bases, J lost 3 bases, and 2 bases stayed unmatched. The CDR3 reads CASSLVGRYTGELFF. CDR3 sequence (DNA): TGTGCCAGCAGCTTGGTCGGGAGGTACACCGGGGAGCTGTTTTTT.

This clone was detected only once. The chain couples TRBV7-8 to TRBJ2-2; D not certain. This CDR3 comprises 15 residues. Per the germline V gene, CDR1 is SGHVS and CDR2 is FQNEAQ. V gave up 3 bases and J gave up 7 bases, with 15 bases separating them. The CDR3 DNA sequence: TGTGCCAGCAGCTTTTCCGTTGTCCGTGTCGGGGAGCTGTTTTTT. It encodes CASSFSVVRVGELFF.

This clone occurred once. V is TRBV4-3 and J is TRBJ2-7, with D maybe TRBD2 (5 bases). V lost 0 bases, J lost 0 bases, and 12 bases lay in between. CDR1 LGHNA and CDR2 YSLEER come from the germline V gene. The CDR3 is 16 amino acids. The CDR3 loop is CASSQDRGLSSYEQYF. CDR3 in DNA: TGCGCCAGCAGCCAAGATCGAGGGTTAAGCTCCTACGAGCAGTACTTC.

A few counts support this clone. The chain joins TRBV19 to TRBJ1-5, with TRBD1 matching 7 bases. This CDR3 has 13 amino acids. The germline V gene encodes CDR1 LNHDA and CDR2 SQIVND (reference sequence). Trimming removed 7 bases from V and 4 bases from J; junction bases left unmatched: 4. The CDR3 is CASTWDSNQPQHF. CDR3 nucleotides: TGTGCCAGTACCTGGGACAGTAATCAGCCCCAGCATTTT. The complete variable domain, with remaining parts taken from reference TRBV19 and TRBJ1-5, reads DGGITQSPKYLFRKEGQNVTLSCEQNLNHDAMYWYRQDPGQGLRLIYYSQIVNDFQKGDIAEGYSVSREKKESFPLTVTSAQKNPTAFYLCASTWDSNQPQHFGDGTRLSIL.

This CDR3 is CASSYSPGLGEQYF. CDR3 coding DNA: TGTGCCAGCAGTTACTCGCCGGGACTCGGGGAGCAGTACTTC. The rearrangement joins TRBV6-5 to TRBJ2-7, with D possibly matching TRBD2 (6 bases). CDR3 length equals 14 residues. In germline, CDR1 is MNHEY, CDR2 SVGAGI. The ends were cut back, 0 bases at V and 7 bases at J, with 13 bases in the middle.

The V call is TRBV5-6, the J call TRBJ1-1; 7 nucleotides match TRBD1. Per the germline V gene, CDR1 is SGHDT and CDR2 is YYEEEE. J was trimmed by 0 bases and V by 1 base; bases with no gene match: 3. This CDR3 is 15 amino acids long. CDR3: CASSLPGGMNTEAFF. The CDR3 region has the DNA TGTGCCAGCAGCTTGCCAGGGGGGATGAACACTGAAGCTTTCTTT.

This sequence joins TRBV5-1 and TRBJ1-2; D perhaps matches TRBD1 (5 bases). V lost 3 bases, J lost 6 bases, and 15 bases lay in between. CDR3 length: 14 residues. The germline gives CDR1 SGHRS, CDR2 YFSETQ. CDR3 nucleotides: TGCGCCAGCAGCTCGGGGGACCGGGGGGATGGCTACACCTTC. Its protein product is CASSSGDRGDGYTF.

The rearrangement joins TRBV10-3 to TRBJ1-3, with TRBD1 identical over 10 bases. Germline-derived CDR1 and CDR2 are ENHRY and SYGVKD. This CDR3 contains 14 residues. The junction had 7 bases not matched to a gene; V was cut back by 6 bases and J by 8 bases. The CDR3 sequence: CAISTGQGEDTIYF. The CDR3 coding sequence is TGTGCCATCAGCACCGGACAGGGGGAGGACACCATATATTTT.

The V call is TRBV12-5, the J call TRBJ1-1; D not resolved. Germline CDR1 is LGHNT and CDR2 is FRNRAP. The CDR3 length is 13 residues. V lost 6 bases and J lost 1, with 9 bases in between. In DNA, the CDR3 is TGTGCTAGTGGCACGACATCGAACACTGAAGCTTTCTTT. This sequence encodes CASGTTSNTEAFF.

The V gene is TRBV4-3, the J gene TRBJ2-7, with D uncertain. V was trimmed by 1 base and J by 3 bases, leaving 10 bases between them. CDR3 length: 14 amino acids. Germline-derived CDR1 and CDR2 are LGHNA and YSLEER. CDR3 loop: CASSQAPGLYEQYF. CDR3 DNA: TGCGCCAGCAGCCAAGCCCCAGGTCTCTACGAGCAGTACTTC.

The chain recombines TRBV6-1 with TRBJ1-1; D is uncertain. The CDR3 covers 13 residues. Trimming cost V 3 bases and J 0 bases, with 5 bases left between them. Germline CDR1 MNHNS, CDR2 SASEGT. CDR3 sequence reads: CASSDQLNTEAFF. CDR3 DNA: TGTGCCAGCAGTGACCAGTTGAACACTGAAGCTTTCTTT.

This clone has a single count. The chain recombines TRBV6-5 with TRBJ1-5; D gene unclear. V lost 2 bases to trimming and J lost 0 bases, with 5 bases between them. The CDR3 sequence is 14 residues long. From germline, CDR1 is MNHEY and CDR2 SVGAGI. CDR3 protein: CASSYGSSNQPQHF. The CDR3 coding sequence is TGTGCCAGCAGTTACGGGAGTAGCAATCAGCCCCAGCATTTT.

This clone came up a few times. This chain connects TRBV5-8 to TRBJ2-5; D unresolved. Trimming removed 0 bases at V and 4 bases at J, with 13 bases between. The CDR3 extends over 15 amino acids. Germline CDR1 SGHTS, CDR2 YDEGEE. The CDR3 DNA is TGTGCCAGCAGCTTGGGGCAGATCCCCCGAGAGACCCAGTACTTC. Residues: CASSLGQIPRETQYF.

The rearrangement joins TRBV23-1 to TRBJ2-7; TRBD1 matches at 11 bases. TRBV23-1 is treated as an ORF (open reading frame) with a function not yet certain. CDR3 length: 16 amino acids. The V segment lost 4 bases and the J segment 4 bases; nucleotides outside the gene matches: 9. CDR3 sequence (DNA): TGCGCCAGCAGTCCCACCTGGACAGGGGGCGAGTACGAGCAGTACTTC. Encoded protein: CASSPTWTGGEYEQYF.

The chain combines TRBV5-1 with TRBJ1-1, with TRBD1 identical over 8 bases. The CDR3 has 14 amino acids. Germline V gene sequence: CDR1 SGHRS, CDR2 YFSETQ. V shed 4 bases and J 1 base; nucleotides not matched to a gene: 3. CDR3 bases: TGCGCCAGCAGCCAGGGACAGGAGAACACTGAAGCTTTCTTT. Translated, it gives CASSQGQENTEAFF.

The V and J genes are TRBV30 and TRBJ1-3; D is uncertain. Germline CDR1 and CDR2: GTSNPN and SVGIG (reference sequence). The CDR3 sequence is 14 residues long. V lost 0 bases and J lost 1, with 7 bases in between. The CDR3 is CAWSVTGSGNTIYF. The CDR3 nucleotides are TGTGCCTGGAGTGTAACGGGGTCTGGAAACACCATATATTTT.

The chain employs TRBV19 and TRBJ2-7; D might be TRBD2 (5 bases). The germline V gene has CDR1 LNHDA and CDR2 SQIVND (reference sequence). The V and J ends lost 5 bases and 3 bases respectively, with 20 bases between them. This CDR3 has 16 amino acids. The CDR3 bases are TGTGCCAGTAGTCCGAGGGTAGGGCTAGACCTCTACGAGCAGTACTTC. This translates into CASSPRVGLDLYEQYF. Combining the CDR3 with reference TRBV19 and TRBJ2-7 gives the whole variable domain DGGITQSPKYLFRKEGQNVTLSCEQNLNHDAMYWYRQDPGQGLRLIYYSQIVNDFQKGDIAEGYSVSREKKESFPLTVTSAQKNPTAFYLCASSPRVGLDLYEQYFGPGTRLTVT.

This clone was observed a few times. The chain employs TRBV5-1 and TRBJ1-6; TRBD1 is a possible D gene (6 bases). Germline CDR1 SGHRS, CDR2 YFSETQ. V lost 0 bases and J lost 6, with 10 bases in between. The CDR3 has 15 residues. This chain's CDR3 is CASSLGPGANSPLHF. DNA of the CDR3: TGCGCCAGCAGCTTGGGGCCAGGGGCTAATTCACCCCTCCACTTT.

V usage is TRBV21-1 and J usage is TRBJ1-2; TRBD1 was called by the table and not checked on the DNA. TRBV21-1 is listed as a pseudogene. This CDR3 comprises 17 residues. The CDR3 DNA reads TGTGCCAGCAGCAAAGCGGGACAGGGGGCCAGTAACTATGGCTACACCTTC. This gives the protein CASSKAGQGASNYGYTF.

CDR3 region: CASSPMEGRLNYEQYF. CDR3 nucleotide sequence: TGTGCCAGCTCACCGATGGAGGGCAGGCTAAACTACGAGCAGTACTTC. V and J are TRBV18 and TRBJ2-7; D is perhaps TRBD2 (6 bases). CDR3 length: 16 residues. Looked up from germline, CDR1 is KGHSH and CDR2 is LQKENI. Trimming stripped 3 bases from V and 3 bases from J, with 18 bases between.

This clone appeared a single time. This rearrangement joins TRBV6-4 to TRBJ2-3, with TRBD1 identical over 9 bases. CDR3 size: 14 residues. The V and J ends lost 6 bases and 1 base, in that order; junction bases with no gene match: 2. Germline V gene data show CDR1 as MRHNA and CDR2 as SNTAGT. CDR3 sequence reads: CASSRDRGTDTQYF. CDR3 nucleotide sequence: TGTGCCAGCAGCCGGGACAGGGGCACAGATACGCAGTATTTT.